Included here is one TCR beta chain sequence, with context. The junction departs from the called germline gene at one end, perhaps through a read error. Each CDR3 protein gets one entry after TCRdb re-called the multiplex PCR reads with MiXCR. This table holds about 130,000 distinct CDR3 sequences, less than 20% found once. CDR3 length equals 14 residues. The germline V gene encodes CDR1 SNHLY and CDR2 FYNNEI. The data stem from a study of breast tumors, draining lymph nodes, adjacent tissues. The lymph nodes were axillary draining lymph nodes from breast cancer patients. The chain couples TRBV2 to TRBJ1-6, with 7 positions matching TRBD1. This receptor was obtained from a female donor with breast cancer. Some clones in this sample may be carry-over from other donors' samples. Sequencing was performed on axillary lymph node tissue. CDR3 in amino acids: CASKKRQGNSPLHF. The DNA for the CDR3 is TGTGCCAGCAAAAAAAGACAGGGAAATTCACCCCTCCATTTT.